This passage covers 9 T cell receptor beta chains from one sample sequenced in a study of blood T cell repertoires in COVID-19. Profiling relied on immunoSEQ multiplex PCR, and the TCRdb table lists in-frame clones only, not all of them. The data show fewer than 150,000 clones, over 65% seen once. Source material: peripheral blood. Receptor source: a woman aged 40 to 50 with acute or convalescent COVID-19.

At least ten counts were recorded for this clone. For the CDR3, the DNA is TGCGCCAGCAGCTCAGGAGAGGGGGCCTATGGCTACACCTTC. Encoded protein: CASSSGEGAYGYTF. The chain joins TRBV5-1 to TRBJ1-2; 7 bases map to TRBD1. Unmatched junction bases numbered 6, after V lost 3 bases and J lost 4 bases. This CDR3 region has 14 residues. Germline-derived CDR1 and CDR2 are SGHRS and YFSETQ.

CDR3 DNA sequence: TGTGCCAGCAGCCCGACAGGGTACTTGTCGTGGGGGGCCAACGTCCTGACTTTC. Protein product: CASSPTGYLSWGANVLTF. V is TRBV9 and J is TRBJ2-6, with TRBD1 matching 7 bases. The CDR3 consists of 18 residues. From germline, CDR1 is SGDLS and CDR2 YYNGEE. V lost 4 bases to trimming and J lost 4 bases; unmatched junction nucleotides: 14.

This chain connects TRBV18 to TRBJ1-2; 7 nucleotides match TRBD1. CDR3 size: 14 residues. V lost 1 base, J lost 6 bases, and 5 bases stayed unmatched. The V gene's germline CDR1 is KGHSH and CDR2 LQKENI. The CDR3 region has the DNA TGTGCCAGCTCACCACTCGAAAGGGGGCATGGCTACACCTTC. It encodes CASSPLERGHGYTF.

This clone was detected only a few times. This chain connects TRBV3-1 (or the pseudogene TRBV3-2) to TRBJ1-3, with a weak D call TRBD1 (6 bases). Trimming removed 1 base at V and 5 bases at J, with 9 bases between. The V gene's germline CDR1 is LGHDT and CDR2 YNNKEL (reference sequence). This CDR3 contains 14 residues. The CDR3 nucleotides read TGTGCCAGCAGCCAAGTGGACAGCAGAAACACCATATATTTT. It encodes CASSQVDSRNTIYF.

The chain uses TRBV30 and TRBJ1-1, with D uncertain. The CDR3 contains 14 residues. Germline V gene sequence: CDR1 GTSNPN, CDR2 SVGIG (reference sequence). V shed 2 bases and J shed 2 bases, with 12 bases lying between them. The DNA of the CDR3 is TGTGCCTGGAGTTCACAGCTCTTCAACACTGAAGCTTTCTTT. Translation gives CAWSSQLFNTEAFF.

The chain combines TRBV7-3 with TRBJ2-2; TRBD1 matches at 8 bases. This CDR3 comprises 14 residues. CDR1 is SGHTA, CDR2 FQGTGA, per germline. Trimming took 8 bases from V and 5 from J; bases not matched to a gene: 7. CDR3: CASQLQGATGELFF. The CDR3 nucleotides read TGTGCCAGCCAACTCCAGGGGGCAACCGGGGAGCTGTTTTTT. Filled out from reference TRBV7-3 and TRBJ2-2, the complete variable domain reads GAGVSQTPSNKVTEKGKYVELRCDPISGHTALYWYRQSLGQGPEFLIYFQGTGAADDSGLPNDRFFAVRPEGSVSTLKIQRTERGDSAVYLCASQLQGATGELFFGEGSRLTVL.

Only one count was recorded for this clone. The rearrangement links TRBV9 to TRBJ2-3; a weak D match, TRBD2 (7 bases). The V end was cut by 0 bases, the J end by 4 bases, with 24 bases between. CDR1 and CDR2 from the germline V gene are SGDLS and YYNGEE. The CDR3 is made up of 19 amino acids. This CDR3 reads CASSVVPGGPSAASDTQYF. The CDR3 nucleotides are TGTGCCAGCAGCGTAGTACCCGGGGGGCCCAGCGCGGCCTCAGATACGCAGTATTTT.

The V call is TRBV28, the J call TRBJ2-4; TRBD2 agrees at 14 bases. Germline values: CDR1 MDHEN, CDR2 SYDVKM. The CDR3 has 18 residues. V dropped 7 bases and J dropped 1; count of bases not matched to a gene: 9. CDR3 DNA: TGTGCCAGCACCAGGACTAGCGGGGGGCTCAACGCCAAAAACATTCAGTACTTC. Its protein product is CASTRTSGGLNAKNIQYF. Drawing the rest from reference TRBV28 and TRBJ2-4, the complete variable domain is DVKVTQSSRYLVKRTGEKVFLECVQDMDHENMFWYRQDPGLGLRLIYFSYDVKMKEKGDIPEGYSVSREKKERFSLILESASTNQTSMYLCASTRTSGGLNAKNIQYFGAGTRLSVL.

This clone was observed a single time. CDR3 nucleotide sequence: TGTGCCAGTAGTATGGGACAGATGACCTCTGGAAACACCATATATTTT. Residues: CASSMGQMTSGNTIYF. This chain connects TRBV19 to TRBJ1-3; 7 nucleotides line up with TRBD1. Germline CDR1 is LNHDA and CDR2 is SQIVND (reference sequence). This CDR3 is 16 amino acids long. The V segment lost 3 bases and the J segment 0 bases; nucleotides outside the gene matches: 5.